This entry features one T cell receptor (beta chain) sequence. Only in-frame clones appear in the TCRdb table, and some are missing; sequencing was by immunoSEQ multiplex PCR. Here the sample spans 70,000 or so clones, around 85% being singletons. The data were taken from a study of blood T cell repertoires in COVID-19. Overall study: From T cells, B-cell-depleted T cells, or PBMCs came the material, which was cDNA or gDNA.

This clonotype was sampled from a woman aged 80 or older with acute or convalescent COVID-19. Sequences were obtained from peripheral blood.

CDR3 in DNA: TGTGCCAGCTCACCAAAGGCCCCTGCACGGGAGAATAACTATGGCTACACCTTC. Translation gives CASSPKAPARENNYGYTF. The chain joins TRBV18 to TRBJ1-2; no definite D call. Germline V gene sequence: CDR1 KGHSH, CDR2 LQKENI. V was shortened by 2 bases and J by 1 base, with 20 bases between the two germline ends. CDR3 length: 18 amino acids. Based on the CDR3 plus reference TRBV18 and TRBJ1-2, the full variable domain is NAGVMQNPRHLVRRRGQEARLRCSPMKGHSHVYWYRQLPEEGLKFMVYLQKENIIDESGMPKERFSAEFPKEGPSILRIQQVVRGDSAAYFCASSPKAPARENNYGYTFGSGTRLTVV.